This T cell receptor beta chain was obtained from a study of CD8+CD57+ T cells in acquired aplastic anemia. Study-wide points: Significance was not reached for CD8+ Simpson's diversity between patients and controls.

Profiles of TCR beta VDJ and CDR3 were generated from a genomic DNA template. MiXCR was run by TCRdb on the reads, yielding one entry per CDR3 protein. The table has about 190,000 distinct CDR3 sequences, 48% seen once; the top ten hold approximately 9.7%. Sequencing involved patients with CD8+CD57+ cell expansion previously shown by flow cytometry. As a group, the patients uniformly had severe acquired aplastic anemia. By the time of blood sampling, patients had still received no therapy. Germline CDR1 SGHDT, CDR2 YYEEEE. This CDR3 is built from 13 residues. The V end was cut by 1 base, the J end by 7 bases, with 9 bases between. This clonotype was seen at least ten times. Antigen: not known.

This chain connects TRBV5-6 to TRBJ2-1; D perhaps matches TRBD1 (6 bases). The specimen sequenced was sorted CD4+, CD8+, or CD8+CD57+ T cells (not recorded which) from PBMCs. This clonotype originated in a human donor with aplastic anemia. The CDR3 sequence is CASSLQGWNEQFF. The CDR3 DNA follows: TGTGCCAGCAGCTTGCAGGGGTGGAATGAGCAGTTCTTC.